The clone carrying this TCR beta chain showed up just a few times. Its matching antigen is unknown. TCRdb reprocessed the RT-PCR reads via MiXCR and lists one record per CDR3 protein. Of more than 700,000 distinct CDR3 sequences listed, less than 25% are singletons. This CDR3 has 13 residues. From germline, CDR1 is LNHNV and CDR2 YYDKDF (reference sequence). V lost 2 bases, J lost 5 bases, and 7 bases lay in between. The data were taken from a study of response to subunit inactivated influenza vaccine. Study findings and constraints: Seasonal influenza vaccination, on each occasion, was suggested by the authors to recruit few new T cells.

The TCR was taken from a man aged 50 to 60 who received an inactivated influenza vaccine. The rearrangement uses TRBV15 and TRBJ1-5, with D unclear. Sequencing used PBMCs from blood, obtained approximately 5 days after vaccination. This chain's CDR3 is CATSRQHDQPQHF. The CDR3 nucleotides read TGTGCCACCAGCAGACAACACGATCAGCCCCAGCATTTT.